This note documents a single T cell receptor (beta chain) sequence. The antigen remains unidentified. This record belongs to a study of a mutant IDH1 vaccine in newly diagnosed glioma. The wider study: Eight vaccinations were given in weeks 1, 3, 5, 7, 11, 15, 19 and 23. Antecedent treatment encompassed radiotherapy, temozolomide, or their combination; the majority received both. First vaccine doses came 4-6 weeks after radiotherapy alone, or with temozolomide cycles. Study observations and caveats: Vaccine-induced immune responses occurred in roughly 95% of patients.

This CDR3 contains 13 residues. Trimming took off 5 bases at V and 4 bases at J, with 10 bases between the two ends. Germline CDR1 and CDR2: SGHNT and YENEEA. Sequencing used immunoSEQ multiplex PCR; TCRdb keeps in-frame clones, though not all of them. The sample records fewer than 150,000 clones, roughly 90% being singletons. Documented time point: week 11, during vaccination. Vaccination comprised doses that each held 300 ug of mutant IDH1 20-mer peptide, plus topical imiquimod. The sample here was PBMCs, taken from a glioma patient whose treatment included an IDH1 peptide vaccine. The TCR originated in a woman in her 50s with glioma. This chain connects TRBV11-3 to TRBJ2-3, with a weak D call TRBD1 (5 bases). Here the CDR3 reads CASSRDSPDTQYF. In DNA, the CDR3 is TGTGCCAGCAGCCGAGACAGCCCAGATACGCAGTATTTT.